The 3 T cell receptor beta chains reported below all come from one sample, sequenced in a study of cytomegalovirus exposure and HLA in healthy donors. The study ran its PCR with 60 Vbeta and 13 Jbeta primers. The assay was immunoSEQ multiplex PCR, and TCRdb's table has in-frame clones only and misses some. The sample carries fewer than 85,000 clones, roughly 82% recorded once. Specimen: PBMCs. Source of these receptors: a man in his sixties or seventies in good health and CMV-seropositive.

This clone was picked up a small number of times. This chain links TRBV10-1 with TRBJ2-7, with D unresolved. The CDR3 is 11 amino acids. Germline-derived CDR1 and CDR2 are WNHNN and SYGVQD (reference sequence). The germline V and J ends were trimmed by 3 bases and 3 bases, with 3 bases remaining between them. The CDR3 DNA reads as TGCGCCAGCAGTGATAACTACGAGCAGTACTTC. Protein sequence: CASSDNYEQYF.

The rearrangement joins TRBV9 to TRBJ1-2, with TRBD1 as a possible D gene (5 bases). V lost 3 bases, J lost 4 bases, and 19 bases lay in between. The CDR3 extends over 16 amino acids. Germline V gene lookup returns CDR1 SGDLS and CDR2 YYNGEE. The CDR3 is CASSAQRGSPGYGYTF. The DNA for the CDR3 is TGTGCCAGCAGCGCCCAACGGGGGAGCCCCGGCTATGGCTACACCTTC. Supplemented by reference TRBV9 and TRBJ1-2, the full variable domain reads DSGVTQTPKHLITATGQRVTLRCSPRSGDLSVYWYQQSLDQGLQFLIQYYNGEERAKGNILERFSAQQFPDLHSELNLSSLELGDSALYFCASSAQRGSPGYGYTFGSGTRLTVV.

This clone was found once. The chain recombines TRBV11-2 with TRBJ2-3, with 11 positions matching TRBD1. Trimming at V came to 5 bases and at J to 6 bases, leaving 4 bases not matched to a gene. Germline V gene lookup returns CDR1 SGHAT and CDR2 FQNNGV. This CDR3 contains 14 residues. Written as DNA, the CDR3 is TGTGCCAGCAGCGGGGGACAGGGGGTCGATACGCAGTATTTT. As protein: CASSGGQGVDTQYF.